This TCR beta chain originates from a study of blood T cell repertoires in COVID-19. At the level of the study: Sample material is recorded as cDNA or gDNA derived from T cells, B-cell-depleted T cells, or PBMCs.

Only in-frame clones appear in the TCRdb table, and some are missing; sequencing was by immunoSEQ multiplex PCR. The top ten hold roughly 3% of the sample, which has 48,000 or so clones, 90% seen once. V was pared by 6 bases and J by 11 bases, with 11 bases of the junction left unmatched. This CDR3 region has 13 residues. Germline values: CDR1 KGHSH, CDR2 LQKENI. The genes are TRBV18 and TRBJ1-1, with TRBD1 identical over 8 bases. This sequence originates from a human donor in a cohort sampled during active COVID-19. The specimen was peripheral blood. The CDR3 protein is CASSGTGQSQAFF. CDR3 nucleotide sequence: TGTGCCAGCTCCGGGACAGGACAGTCCCAGGCTTTCTTT.